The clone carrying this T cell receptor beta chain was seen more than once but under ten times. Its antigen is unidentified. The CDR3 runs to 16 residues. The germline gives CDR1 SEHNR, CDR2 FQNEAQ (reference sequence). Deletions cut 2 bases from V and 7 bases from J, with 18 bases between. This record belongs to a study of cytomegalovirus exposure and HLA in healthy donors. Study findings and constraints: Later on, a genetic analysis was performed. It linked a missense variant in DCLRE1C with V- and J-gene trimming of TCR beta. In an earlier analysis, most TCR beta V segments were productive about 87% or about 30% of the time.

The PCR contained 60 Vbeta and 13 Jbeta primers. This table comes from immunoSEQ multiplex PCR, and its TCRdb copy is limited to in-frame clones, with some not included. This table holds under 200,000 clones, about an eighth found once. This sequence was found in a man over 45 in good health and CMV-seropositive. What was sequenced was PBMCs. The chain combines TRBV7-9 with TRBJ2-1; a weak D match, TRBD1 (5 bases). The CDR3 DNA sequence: TGTGCCAGCAGCTTATTGGGCCTACCCCAGGGTAATGAGCAGTTCTTC. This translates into CASSLLGLPQGNEQFF. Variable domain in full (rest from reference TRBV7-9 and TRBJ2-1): DTGVSQNPRHKITKRGQNVTFRCDPISEHNRLYWYRQTLGQGPEFLTYFQNEAQLEKSRLLSDRFSAERPKGSFSTLEIQRTEQGDSAMYLCASSLLGLPQGNEQFFGPGTRLTVL.